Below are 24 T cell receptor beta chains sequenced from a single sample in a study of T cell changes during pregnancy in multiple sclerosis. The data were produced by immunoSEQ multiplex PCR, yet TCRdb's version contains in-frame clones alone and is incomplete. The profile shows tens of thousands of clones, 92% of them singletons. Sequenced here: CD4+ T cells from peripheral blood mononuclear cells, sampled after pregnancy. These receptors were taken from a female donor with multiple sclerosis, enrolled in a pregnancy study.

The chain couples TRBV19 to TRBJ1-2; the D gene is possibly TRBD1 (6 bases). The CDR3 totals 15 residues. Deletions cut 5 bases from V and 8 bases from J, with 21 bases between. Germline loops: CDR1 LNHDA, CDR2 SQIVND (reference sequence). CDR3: CASSPWGTTLTGYTF. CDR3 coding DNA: TGTGCCAGTAGTCCATGGGGGACAACTCTCACCGGCTACACCTTC.

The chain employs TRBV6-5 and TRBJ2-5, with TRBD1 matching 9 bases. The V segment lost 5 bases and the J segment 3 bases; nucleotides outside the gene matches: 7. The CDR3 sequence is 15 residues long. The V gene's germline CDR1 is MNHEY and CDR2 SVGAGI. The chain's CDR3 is CASSNLGQGEETQYF. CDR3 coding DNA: TGTGCCAGCAGTAATTTGGGACAGGGTGAAGAGACCCAGTACTTC.

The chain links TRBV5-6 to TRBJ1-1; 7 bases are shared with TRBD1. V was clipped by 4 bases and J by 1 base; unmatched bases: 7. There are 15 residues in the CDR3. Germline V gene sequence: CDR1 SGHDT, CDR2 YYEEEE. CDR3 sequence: CASSQTGATNTEAFF. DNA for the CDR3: TGTGCCAGCAGCCAAACAGGGGCCACGAACACTGAAGCTTTCTTT.

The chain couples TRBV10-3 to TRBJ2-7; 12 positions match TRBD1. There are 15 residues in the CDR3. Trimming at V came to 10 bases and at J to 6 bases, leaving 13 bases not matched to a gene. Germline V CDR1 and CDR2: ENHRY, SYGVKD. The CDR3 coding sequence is TGTGCCACGGGACAGGGGGCGAAAGAGAGTGTCGAGCAGTACTTC. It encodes CATGQGAKESVEQYF.

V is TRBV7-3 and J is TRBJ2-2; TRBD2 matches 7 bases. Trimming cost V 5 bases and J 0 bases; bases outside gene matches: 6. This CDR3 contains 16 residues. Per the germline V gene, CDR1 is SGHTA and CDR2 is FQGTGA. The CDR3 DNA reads TGTGCCAGCAGCCGAGCTAGCGGAACGAACACCGGGGAGCTGTTTTTT. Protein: CASSRASGTNTGELFF.

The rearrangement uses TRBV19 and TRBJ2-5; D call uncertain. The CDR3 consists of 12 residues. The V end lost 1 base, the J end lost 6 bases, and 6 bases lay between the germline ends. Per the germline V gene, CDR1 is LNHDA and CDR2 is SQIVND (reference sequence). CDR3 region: CASSIGEKTQYF. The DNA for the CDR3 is TGTGCCAGTAGTATAGGAGAGAAGACCCAGTACTTC.

The CDR3 region has the DNA TGTGCCAGTATTGATCCGGTCCTAACTGGAAACACCATATATTTT. Translated, it gives CASIDPVLTGNTIYF. This chain uses TRBV19 with TRBJ1-3; no clear D gene. The germline gives CDR1 LNHDA, CDR2 SQIVND (reference sequence). Deletions cut 7 bases from V and 2 bases from J, with 15 bases between. The CDR3 is made up of 15 amino acids.

The CDR3 bases are TGTGCCAGCAGTTTAAGGTCAGGCGACGATGAAAAACTGTTTTTT. This gives the protein CASSLRSGDDEKLFF. V is TRBV27 and J is TRBJ1-4; D is ambiguous. The CDR3 contains 15 residues. Germline CDR1 and CDR2: MNHEY and SMNVEV (reference sequence). Between the trimmed V and J ends, which lost 2 bases and 6 bases, there was a span of 13 bases.

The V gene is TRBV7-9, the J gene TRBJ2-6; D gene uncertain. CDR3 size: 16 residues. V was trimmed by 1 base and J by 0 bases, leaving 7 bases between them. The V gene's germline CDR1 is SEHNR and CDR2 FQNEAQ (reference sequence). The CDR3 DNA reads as TGTGCCAGCAGCTTAGGGTCGGGCTCTGGGGCCAACGTCCTGACTTTC. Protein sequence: CASSLGSGSGANVLTF. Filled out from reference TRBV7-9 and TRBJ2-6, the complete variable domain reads DTGVSQNPRHKITKRGQNVTFRCDPISEHNRLYWYRQTLGQGPEFLTYFQNEAQLEKSRLLSDRFSAERPKGSFSTLEIQRTEQGDSAMYLCASSLGSGSGANVLTFGAGSRLTVL.

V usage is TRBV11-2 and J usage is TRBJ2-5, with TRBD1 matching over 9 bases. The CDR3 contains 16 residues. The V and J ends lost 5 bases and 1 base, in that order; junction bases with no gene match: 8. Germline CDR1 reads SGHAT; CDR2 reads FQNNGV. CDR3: CASSPAGTGSQETQYF. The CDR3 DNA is TGTGCCAGCAGCCCCGCCGGGACAGGGTCCCAAGAGACCCAGTACTTC.

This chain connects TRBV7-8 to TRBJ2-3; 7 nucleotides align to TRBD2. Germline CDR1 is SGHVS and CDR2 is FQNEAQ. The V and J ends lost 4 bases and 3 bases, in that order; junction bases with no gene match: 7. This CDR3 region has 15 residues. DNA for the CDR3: TGTGCCAGCAGCTCCACGGGAGGCGGGACAGATACGCAGTATTTT. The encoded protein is CASSSTGGGTDTQYF.

Here the CDR3 DNA reads TGTGCCAGCAGTGCCCTAGCGGGCAGTAACATTCAGTACTTC. It encodes CASSALAGSNIQYF. The chain uses TRBV2 and TRBJ2-4; TRBD2 matches at 8 bases. Germline V gene sequence: CDR1 SNHLY, CDR2 FYNNEI. V lost 4 bases and J lost 7; bases outside the gene matches: 6. The CDR3 length is 14 residues.

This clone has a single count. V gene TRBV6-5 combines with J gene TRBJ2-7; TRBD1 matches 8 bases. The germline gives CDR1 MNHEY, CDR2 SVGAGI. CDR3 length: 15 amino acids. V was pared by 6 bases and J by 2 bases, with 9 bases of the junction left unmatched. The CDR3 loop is CASRPGQAFPYEQYF. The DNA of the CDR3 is TGTGCCAGCAGGCCGGGACAGGCCTTCCCCTACGAGCAGTACTTC.

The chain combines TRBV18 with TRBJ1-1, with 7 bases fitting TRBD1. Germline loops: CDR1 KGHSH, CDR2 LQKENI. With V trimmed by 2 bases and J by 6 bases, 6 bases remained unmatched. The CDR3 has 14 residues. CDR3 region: CASSPRQGSPEAFF. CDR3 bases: TGTGCCAGCTCACCAAGACAGGGTTCCCCTGAAGCTTTCTTT.

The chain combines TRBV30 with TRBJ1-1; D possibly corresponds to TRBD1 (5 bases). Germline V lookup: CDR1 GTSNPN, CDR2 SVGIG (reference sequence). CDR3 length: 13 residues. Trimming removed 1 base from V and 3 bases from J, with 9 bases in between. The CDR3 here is CAWSEGYYTEAFF. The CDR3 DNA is TGTGCCTGGAGTGAGGGGTACTACACTGAAGCTTTCTTT.

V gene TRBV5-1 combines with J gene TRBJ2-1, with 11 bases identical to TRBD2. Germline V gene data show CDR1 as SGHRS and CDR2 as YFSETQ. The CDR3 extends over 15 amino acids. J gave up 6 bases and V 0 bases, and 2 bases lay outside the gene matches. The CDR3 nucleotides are TGCGCCAGCAGCTTGGTTACTAGCGGGAGCAATGAGCAGTTCTTC. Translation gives CASSLVTSGSNEQFF.

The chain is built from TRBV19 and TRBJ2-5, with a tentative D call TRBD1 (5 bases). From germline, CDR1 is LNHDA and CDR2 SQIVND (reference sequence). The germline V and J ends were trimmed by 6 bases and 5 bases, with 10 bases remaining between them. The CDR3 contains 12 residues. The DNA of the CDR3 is TGTGCCAGTAGACAAGCAGGGGAGACCCAGTACTTC. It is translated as CASRQAGETQYF.

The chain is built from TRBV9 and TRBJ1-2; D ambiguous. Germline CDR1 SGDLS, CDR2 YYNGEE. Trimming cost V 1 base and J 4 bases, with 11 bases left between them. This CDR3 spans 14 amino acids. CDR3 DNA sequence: TGTGCCAGCAGCGTATCTAGGCTCCCCTATGGCTACACCTTC. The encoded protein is CASSVSRLPYGYTF. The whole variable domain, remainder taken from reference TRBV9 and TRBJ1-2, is DSGVTQTPKHLITATGQRVTLRCSPRSGDLSVYWYQQSLDQGLQFLIQYYNGEERAKGNILERFSAQQFPDLHSELNLSSLELGDSALYFCASSVSRLPYGYTFGSGTRLTVV.

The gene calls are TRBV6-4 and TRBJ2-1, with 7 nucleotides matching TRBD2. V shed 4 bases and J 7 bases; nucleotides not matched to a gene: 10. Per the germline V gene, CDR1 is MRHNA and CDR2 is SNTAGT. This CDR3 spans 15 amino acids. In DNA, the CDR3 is TGTGCCAGCAGTGGCGGGAGTCGGTTGGGAAATGAGCAGTTCTTC. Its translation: CASSGGSRLGNEQFF.

The CDR3 spells CAWNQPPSSGANVLTF. In nucleotides, the CDR3 is TGTGCCTGGAATCAACCCCCGAGCTCTGGGGCCAACGTCCTGACTTTC. The rearrangement joins TRBV30 to TRBJ2-6; no definite D call. The CDR3 is made up of 16 amino acids. CDR1 GTSNPN and CDR2 SVGIG come from the germline V gene (reference sequence). Trimming took off 4 bases at V and 0 bases at J, with 13 bases between the two ends.

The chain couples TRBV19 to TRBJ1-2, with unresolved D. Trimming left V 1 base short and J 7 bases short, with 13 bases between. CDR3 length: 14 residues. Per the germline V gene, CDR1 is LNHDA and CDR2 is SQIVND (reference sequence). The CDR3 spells CASSIALVPGGYTF. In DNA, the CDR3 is TGTGCCAGTAGTATAGCATTGGTTCCGGGTGGCTACACCTTC.

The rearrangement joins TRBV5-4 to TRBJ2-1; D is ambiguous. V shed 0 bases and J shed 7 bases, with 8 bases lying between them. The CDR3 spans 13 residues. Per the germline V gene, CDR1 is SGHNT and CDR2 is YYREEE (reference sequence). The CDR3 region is CASSLASGNEQFF. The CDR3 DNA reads TGTGCCAGCAGCTTGGCTTCCGGGAATGAGCAGTTCTTC.

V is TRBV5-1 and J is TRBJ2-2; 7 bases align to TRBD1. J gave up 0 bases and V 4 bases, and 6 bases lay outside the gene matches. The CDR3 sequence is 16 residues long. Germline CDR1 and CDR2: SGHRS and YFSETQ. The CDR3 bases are TGCGCCAGCAGCGGCAACAGGGGTTCGAACACCGGGGAGCTGTTTTTT. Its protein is CASSGNRGSNTGELFF.

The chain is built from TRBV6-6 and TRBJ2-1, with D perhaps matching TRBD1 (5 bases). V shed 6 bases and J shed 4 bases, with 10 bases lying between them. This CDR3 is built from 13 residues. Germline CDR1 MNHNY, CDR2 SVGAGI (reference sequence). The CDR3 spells CASRGVGYNEQFF. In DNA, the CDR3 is TGTGCCAGCAGAGGGGTAGGTTACAATGAGCAGTTCTTC.